What follows are 9 T cell receptor beta chains derived from one specimen sequenced in a study of vaccination and CD4 T cells after COVID-19. The antigens of these receptors remain unknown. With the Oncomine TCR Beta short-read assay, DNA from cultured CD4+ T cells was sequenced. TCRdb processed the PCR reads anew with MiXCR; each CDR3 protein has one entry. Here the sample spans under 7,000 distinct CDR3 sequences, just under 30% being singletons. Treatment meaning: approximately nine-day PBMC culture with coronavirus spike peptide pools or control peptides (ViraFEST assay). Ahead of the COVID-19 pandemic (2011-2018), the CD4+ T cells of the unexposed donor were collected. The sequencing input was CD4+ T cells from blood, cultured in vitro. Receptors were obtained from a human donor in good health.

The J gene is TRBJ1-2, the V gene TRBV18; D is perhaps TRBD1 (5 bases). The CDR3 covers 16 residues. Trimming took off 2 bases at V and 4 bases at J, with 17 bases between the two ends. Per germline, CDR1 KGHSH and CDR2 LQKENI. The CDR3, as DNA: TGTGCCAGCTCACCAGAAGGCCTACAAAGGGGCTATGGCTACACCTTC. Its protein is CASSPEGLQRGYGYTF. Full variable domain (outside the CDR3, taken from reference TRBV18 and TRBJ1-2): NAGVMQNPRHLVRRRGQEARLRCSPMKGHSHVYWYRQLPEEGLKFMVYLQKENIIDESGMPKERFSAEFPKEGPSILRIQQVVRGDSAAYFCASSPEGLQRGYGYTFGSGTRLTVV.

The CDR3 region is CASSVGSRGFRETQYF. The CDR3 DNA is TGTGCCAGCAGCGTAGGCTCCAGGGGATTTAGAGAGACCCAGTACTTC. The chain recombines TRBV9 with TRBJ2-5; D perhaps matches TRBD1 (6 bases). Germline V gene lookup returns CDR1 SGDLS and CDR2 YYNGEE. This CDR3 is 16 amino acids long. With 0 bases removed from V and 4 bases from J, the gap between germline ends came to 16 bases. Variable domain in full (rest from reference TRBV9 and TRBJ2-5): DSGVTQTPKHLITATGQRVTLRCSPRSGDLSVYWYQQSLDQGLQFLIQYYNGEERAKGNILERFSAQQFPDLHSELNLSSLELGDSALYFCASSVGSRGFRETQYFGPGTRLLVL.

The rearrangement links TRBV7-8 to TRBJ2-5; a possible D gene is TRBD2 (6 bases). Germline assignment: CDR1 SGHVS and CDR2 FQNEAQ. V lost 4 bases and J lost 13, with 13 bases in between. The CDR3 runs to 11 residues. The DNA of the CDR3 is TGTGCCAGCAGCTCTTGGGGGAGGCGGTACTTC. The encoded protein is CASSSWGRRYF.

By its share, this clonotype is medium-sized. The rearrangement joins TRBV28 to TRBJ2-5, with TRBD2 matching over 12 bases. V shed 7 bases, J shed 5 bases, and the junction held 2 bases outside the gene matches. The CDR3 extends over 13 amino acids. The V gene's germline CDR1 is MDHEN and CDR2 SYDVKM. CDR3 DNA sequence: TGTGCCAGCACTAGCGGGGGGGCGGAGACCCAGTACTTC. It is translated as CASTSGGAETQYF.

This rearrangement joins TRBV18 to TRBJ1-2; weak D call: TRBD1 (5 bases). In germline, CDR1 is KGHSH, CDR2 LQKENI. The CDR3 totals 13 residues. V lost 3 bases to trimming and J lost 4 bases, with 9 bases between them. CDR3 bases: TGTGCCAGCTCACCCAGGGAGGGCTATGGCTACACCTTC. Its protein is CASSPREGYGYTF.

This clonotype was detected only a few times. The V and J genes are TRBV19 and TRBJ1-5, with 7 nucleotides matching TRBD1. After removal of 7 bases from V and 5 bases from J, the junction contained 8 bases not matched to a gene. The length of the CDR3 is 14 residues. Germline CDR1 is LNHDA and CDR2 is SQIVND (reference sequence). The CDR3 nucleotides read TGTGCCAGTAACTCACAGACAGGGTATCAGCCCCAGCATTTT. It is translated as CASNSQTGYQPQHF.

CDR3 in DNA: TGTGCCAGCAGTCCCGCTGGGGGGCGCCCAACCATTCAGTACTTC. It specifies CASSPAGGRPTIQYF. The V gene is TRBV27, the J gene TRBJ2-4; either TRBD1 or TRBD2 may supply D (6 bases each). Germline CDR1 and CDR2: MNHEY and SMNVEV (reference sequence). Trimming left V 5 bases short and J 9 bases short, with 20 bases between. The CDR3 has 15 residues.

This clonotype was seen a handful of times. This chain uses TRBV6-5 with TRBJ1-2, with D uncertain. Deletions cut 2 bases from V and 5 bases from J, with 6 bases between. This CDR3 has 12 residues. Germline CDR1 MNHEY, CDR2 SVGAGI. CDR3 loop: CASSYRDYGYTF. The DNA for the CDR3 is TGTGCCAGCAGTTACCGCGATTATGGCTACACCTTC.

The V gene is TRBV5-1, the J gene TRBJ2-5, with 9 positions matching TRBD2. Trimming at V came to 5 bases and at J to 5 bases, leaving 4 bases not matched to a gene. This CDR3 spans 13 amino acids. CDR1 and CDR2 (germline): SGHRS, YFSETQ. The CDR3 coding sequence is TGCGCCAGCAGTAGCGGGGGTGGGGAGACCCAGTACTTC. Its translation is CASSSGGGETQYF.